This TCR beta chain came from a study of T cell responses to AZD1222 COVID-19 vaccine. Study overall: Second-dose timings of about 4 or about 12 weeks were pooled.

Here immunoSEQ multiplex PCR was the method, and the copy in TCRdb shows in-frame clones only, minus some. The repertoire includes some 130,000 clones, approximately 90% of them detected once, and roughly 3.6% sits in the top ten. V was pared by 1 base and J by 6 bases, with 9 bases between. This CDR3 has 13 residues. Study-level points and caveats: Among those given AZD1222, only five or six were seropositive at baseline. Clonal diversity was possibly underestimated; the donors were predominantly white British and more often female. No repertoire was sampled before or during the peak T cell response, only after it.

In regard to this clone: Antigen specificity is unknown.

The sample consisted of peripheral blood, taken on day 0 of AZD1222 vaccination. This rearrangement joins TRBV12-3 or TRBV12-4 to TRBJ1-2, with D possibly TRBD1 on 5 matching bases. This TCR derives from an adult in good health. CDR3 sequence (DNA): TGTGCCAGCAGTTTAGAGGACAATCATGGCTACACCTTC. This codes for CASSLEDNHGYTF.